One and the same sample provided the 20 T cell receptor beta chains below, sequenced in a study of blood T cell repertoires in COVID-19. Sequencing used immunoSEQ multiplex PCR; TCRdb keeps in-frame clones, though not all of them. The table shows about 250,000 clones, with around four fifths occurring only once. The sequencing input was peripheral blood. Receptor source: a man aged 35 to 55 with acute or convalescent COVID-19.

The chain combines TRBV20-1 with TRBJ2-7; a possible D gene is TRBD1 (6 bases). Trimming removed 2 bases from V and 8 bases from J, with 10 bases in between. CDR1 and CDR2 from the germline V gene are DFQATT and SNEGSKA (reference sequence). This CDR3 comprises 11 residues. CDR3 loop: CSARNRVQQYF. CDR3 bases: TGCAGTGCTAGAAACAGGGTACAGCAGTACTTC.

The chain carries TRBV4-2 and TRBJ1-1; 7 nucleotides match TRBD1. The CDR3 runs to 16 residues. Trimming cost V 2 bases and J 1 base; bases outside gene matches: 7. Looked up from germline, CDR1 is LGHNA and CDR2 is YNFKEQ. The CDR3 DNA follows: TGTGCCAGCAGCCAAATAACAGGGGTAGGGAACACTGAAGCTTTCTTT. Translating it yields CASSQITGVGNTEAFF.

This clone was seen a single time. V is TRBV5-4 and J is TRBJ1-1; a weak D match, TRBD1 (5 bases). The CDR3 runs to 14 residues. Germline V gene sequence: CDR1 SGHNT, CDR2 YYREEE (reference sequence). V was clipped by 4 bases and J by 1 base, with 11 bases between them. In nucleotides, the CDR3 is TGTGCCAGCAGCATCCTGGGGGGGAACACTGAAGCTTTCTTT. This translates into CASSILGGNTEAFF.

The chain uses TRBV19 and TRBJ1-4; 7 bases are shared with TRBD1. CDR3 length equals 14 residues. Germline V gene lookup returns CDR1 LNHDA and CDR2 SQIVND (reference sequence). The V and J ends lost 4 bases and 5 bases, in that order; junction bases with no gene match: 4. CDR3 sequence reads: CASSTTGINEKLFF. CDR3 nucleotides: TGTGCCAGTAGTACGACAGGGATCAATGAAAAACTGTTTTTT.

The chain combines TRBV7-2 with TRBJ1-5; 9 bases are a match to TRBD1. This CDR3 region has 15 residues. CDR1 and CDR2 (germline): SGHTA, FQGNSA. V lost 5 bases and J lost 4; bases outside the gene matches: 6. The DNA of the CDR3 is TGTGCCAGCAGCCCGGGGACAGGGCGGAATCAGCCCCAGCATTTT. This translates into CASSPGTGRNQPQHF.

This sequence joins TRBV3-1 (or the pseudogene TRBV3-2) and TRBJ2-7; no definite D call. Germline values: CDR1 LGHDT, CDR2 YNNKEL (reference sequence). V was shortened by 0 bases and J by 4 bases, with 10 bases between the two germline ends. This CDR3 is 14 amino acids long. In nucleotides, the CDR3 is TGTGCCAGCAGCCAAGAGCGTGCCTCGTACGAGCAGTACTTC. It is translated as CASSQERASYEQYF.

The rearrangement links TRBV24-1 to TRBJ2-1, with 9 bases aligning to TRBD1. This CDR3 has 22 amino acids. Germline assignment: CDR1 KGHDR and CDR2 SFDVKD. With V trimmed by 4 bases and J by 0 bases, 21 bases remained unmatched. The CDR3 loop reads CATSDPTRDRVLVSYSYNEQFF. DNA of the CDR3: TGTGCCACCAGTGACCCTACCCGGGACAGGGTATTAGTGAGTTACTCCTACAATGAGCAGTTCTTC.

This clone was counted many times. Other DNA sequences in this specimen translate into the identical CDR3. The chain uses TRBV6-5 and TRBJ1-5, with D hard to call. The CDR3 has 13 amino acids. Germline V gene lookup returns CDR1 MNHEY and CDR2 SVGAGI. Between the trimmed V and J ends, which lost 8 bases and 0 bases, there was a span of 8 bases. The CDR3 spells CASLLNSNQPQHF. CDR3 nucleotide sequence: TGTGCCAGCTTATTAAATAGCAATCAGCCCCAGCATTTT.

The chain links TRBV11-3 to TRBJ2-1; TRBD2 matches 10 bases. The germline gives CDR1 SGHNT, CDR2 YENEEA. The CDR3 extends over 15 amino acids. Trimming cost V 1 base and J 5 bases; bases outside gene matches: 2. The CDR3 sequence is CASSLVTSGNNEQFF. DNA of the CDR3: TGTGCCAGCAGCTTAGTTACTAGCGGGAACAATGAGCAGTTCTTC. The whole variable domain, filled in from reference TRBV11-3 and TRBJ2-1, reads EAGVVQSPRYKIIEKKQPVAFWCNPISGHNTLYWYLQNLGQGPELLIRYENEEAVDDSQLPKDRFSAERLKGVDSTLKIQPAELGDSAVYLCASSLVTSGNNEQFFGPGTRLTVL.

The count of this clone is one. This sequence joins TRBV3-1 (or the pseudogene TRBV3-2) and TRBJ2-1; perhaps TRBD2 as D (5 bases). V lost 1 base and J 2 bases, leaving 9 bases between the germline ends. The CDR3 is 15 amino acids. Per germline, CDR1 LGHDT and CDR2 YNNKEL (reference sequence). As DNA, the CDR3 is TGTGCCAGCAGCCAAGGAAACGGGGCCTACAATGAGCAGTTCTTC. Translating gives CASSQGNGAYNEQFF.

CDR3 in amino acids: CASSPPGTDTQYF. CDR3 nucleotide sequence: TGTGCCAGCTCACCTCCGGGCACAGATACGCAGTATTTT. This chain links TRBV18 with TRBJ2-3; D unclear. The CDR3 is made up of 13 amino acids. Germline V gene data show CDR1 as KGHSH and CDR2 as LQKENI. V lost 3 bases, J lost 1 base, and 5 bases lay in between.

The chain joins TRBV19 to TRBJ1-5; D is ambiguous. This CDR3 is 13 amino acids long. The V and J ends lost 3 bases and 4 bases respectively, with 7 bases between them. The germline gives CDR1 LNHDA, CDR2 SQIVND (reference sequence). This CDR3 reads CASSMLENQPQHF. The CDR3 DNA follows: TGTGCCAGTAGTATGCTAGAAAATCAGCCCCAGCATTTT.

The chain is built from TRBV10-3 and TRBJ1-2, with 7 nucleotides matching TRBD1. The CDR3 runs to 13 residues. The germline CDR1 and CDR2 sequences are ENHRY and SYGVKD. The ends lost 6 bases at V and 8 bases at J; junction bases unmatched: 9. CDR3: CAISEDRPRGYTF. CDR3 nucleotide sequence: TGTGCCATCAGCGAGGACAGGCCTCGAGGCTACACCTTC.

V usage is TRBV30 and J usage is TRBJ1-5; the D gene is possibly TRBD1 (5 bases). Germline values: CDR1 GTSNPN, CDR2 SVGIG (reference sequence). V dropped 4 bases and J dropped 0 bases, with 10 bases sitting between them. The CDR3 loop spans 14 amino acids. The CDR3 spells CAWTHGGSNQPQHF. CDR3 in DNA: TGTGCCTGGACCCACGGGGGTAGCAATCAGCCCCAGCATTTT.

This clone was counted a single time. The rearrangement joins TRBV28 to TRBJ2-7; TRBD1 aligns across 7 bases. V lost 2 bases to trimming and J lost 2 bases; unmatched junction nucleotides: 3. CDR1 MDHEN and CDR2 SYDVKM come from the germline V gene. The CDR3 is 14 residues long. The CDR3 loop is CASSLPGTAYEQYF. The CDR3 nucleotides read TGTGCCAGCAGTTTACCAGGGACAGCCTACGAGCAGTACTTC.

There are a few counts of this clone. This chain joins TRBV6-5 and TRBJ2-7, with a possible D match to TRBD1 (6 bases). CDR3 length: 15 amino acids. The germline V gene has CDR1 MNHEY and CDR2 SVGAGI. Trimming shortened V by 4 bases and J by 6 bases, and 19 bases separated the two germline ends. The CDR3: CASSSSRYRDVEQYF. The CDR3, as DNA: TGTGCCAGCAGTTCATCCCGGTACAGGGACGTCGAGCAGTACTTC.

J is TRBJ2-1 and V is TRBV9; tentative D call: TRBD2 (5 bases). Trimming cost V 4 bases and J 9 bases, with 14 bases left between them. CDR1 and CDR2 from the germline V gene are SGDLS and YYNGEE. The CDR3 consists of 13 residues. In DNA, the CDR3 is TGTGCCAGCAGCCCGTCCCCCGCGGGTGAGCAGTTCTTC. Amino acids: CASSPSPAGEQFF. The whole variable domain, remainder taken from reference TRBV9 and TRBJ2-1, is DSGVTQTPKHLITATGQRVTLRCSPRSGDLSVYWYQQSLDQGLQFLIQYYNGEERAKGNILERFSAQQFPDLHSELNLSSLELGDSALYFCASSPSPAGEQFFGPGTRLTVL.

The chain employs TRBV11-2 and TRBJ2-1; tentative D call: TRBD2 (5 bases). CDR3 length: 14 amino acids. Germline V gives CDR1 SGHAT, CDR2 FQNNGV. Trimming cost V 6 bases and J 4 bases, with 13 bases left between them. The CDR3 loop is CASSSRTLYNEQFF. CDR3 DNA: TGTGCCAGCAGTTCCAGGACTCTTTACAATGAGCAGTTCTTC.

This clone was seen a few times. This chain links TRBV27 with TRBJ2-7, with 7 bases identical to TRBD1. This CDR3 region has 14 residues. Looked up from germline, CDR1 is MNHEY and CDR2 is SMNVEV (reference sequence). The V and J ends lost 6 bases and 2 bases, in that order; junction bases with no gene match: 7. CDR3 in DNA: TGTGCCAGCAGCCGACAGGGTTCCACCTACGAGCAGTACTTC. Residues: CASSRQGSTYEQYF.

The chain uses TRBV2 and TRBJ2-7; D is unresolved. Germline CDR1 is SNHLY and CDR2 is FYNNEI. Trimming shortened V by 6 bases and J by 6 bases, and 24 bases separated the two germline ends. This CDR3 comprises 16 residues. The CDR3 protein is CASSRRMVGNSGEQYF. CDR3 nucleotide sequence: TGTGCCAGCAGCCGCCGGATGGTCGGTAACTCGGGCGAGCAGTACTTC.